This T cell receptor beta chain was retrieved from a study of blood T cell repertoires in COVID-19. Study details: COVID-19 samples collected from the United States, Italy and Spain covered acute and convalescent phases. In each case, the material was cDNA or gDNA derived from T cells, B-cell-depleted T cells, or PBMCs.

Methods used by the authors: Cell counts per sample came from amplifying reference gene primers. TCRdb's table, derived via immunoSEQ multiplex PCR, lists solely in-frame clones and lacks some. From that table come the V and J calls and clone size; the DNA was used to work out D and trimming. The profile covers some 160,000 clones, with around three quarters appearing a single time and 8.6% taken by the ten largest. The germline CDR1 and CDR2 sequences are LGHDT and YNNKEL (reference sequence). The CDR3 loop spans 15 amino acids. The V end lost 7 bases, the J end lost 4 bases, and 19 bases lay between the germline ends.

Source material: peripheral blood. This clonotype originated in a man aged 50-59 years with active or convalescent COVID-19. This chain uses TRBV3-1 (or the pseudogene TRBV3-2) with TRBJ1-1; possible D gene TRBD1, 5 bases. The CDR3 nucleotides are TGTGCCAGCACCTCCGTTGACGGGGGGACCACTGAAGCTTTCTTT. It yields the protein CASTSVDGGTTEAFF.